Only a few counts were recorded for the clone carrying this T cell receptor beta chain. Its specificity is unknown. Trimming shortened V by 4 bases and J by 4 bases, and 11 bases separated the two germline ends. The CDR3 totals 15 residues. The germline V gene has CDR1 SEHNR and CDR2 FQNEAQ (reference sequence). The data stem from a study of blood T cells in healthy people across ages. About the study: Through template switching, about one barcoded beta molecule was captured per two T cells, as measured in model experiments.

Study-level points and caveats: It was not possible, with unsorted PBMCs, to conclusively compare naive and antigen-experienced cells.

Sample-barcoded 5' priming and a J-beta primer mix drove a second PCR of roughly 6 to 12 cycles. From the 5' RACE reads, TCRdb called clonotypes with MiXCR, one entry per CDR3 protein. The sample includes over a million distinct CDR3 sequences, about 42% of them seen just once. The origin of this receptor is a woman under 30 in good health. The rearrangement links TRBV7-9 to TRBJ1-6; no clear D gene. Sequencing was performed on blood. CDR3: CASSSGRTYNSPLHF. The CDR3 region has the DNA TGTGCCAGCAGCTCCGGGCGGACTTATAATTCACCCCTCCACTTT.